This T cell receptor beta chain was profiled in a study of vaccination effects on CD4 cells after COVID-19. Looking at the study overall: The participants, recipients of two vaccine doses, got either BNT162b2 or mRNA-1273. Samples from a couple of convalescent patients were given 16 days and one week before vaccination.

This CDR3 has 10 residues. Germline V gene sequence: CDR1 SQVTM, CDR2 ANQGSEA. In the case of this clone: What it binds is not known. The germline gene is not matched at one end of the junction; a read error may be the cause.

Antigen-specific CD4+ T cells were first expanded with viral peptide pools by the ViraFEST assay and only then sequenced. After roughly ten days in culture, the CD4+ T cells were isolated. This person's SARS-CoV-2 infection, confirmed by PCR, occurred between March and December 2020. Assay: immunoSEQ multiplex PCR; the TCRdb copy retains only in-frame clones and omits some. The sample carries tens of thousands of clones, 75% to 85% recorded once. This rearrangement joins TRBV29-1 to TRBJ1-1; 10 nucleotides align to TRBD1. This specimen consisted of CD4+ T cells from PBMCs cultured with a peptide pool, obtained before COVID-19 vaccination. The sequence was obtained from a human donor who had a prior SARS-CoV-2 infection. CDR3 sequence: CSGGQGPLVF. Written as DNA, the CDR3 is TGCAGCGGGGGACAGGGGCCCCTCGTCTTT.